Here is one T cell receptor beta chain with its context. The antigen is unknown. Per individual, the PBMC samples numbered at least one pre-ART and at least two post-ART. Held in samples before DNA extraction were roughly 0.85-11 million cryopreserved PBMC. The data were taken from a study of long-term antiretroviral therapy in people with HIV. The libraries were made with immunoSEQ v3.0 at survey level. Here immunoSEQ multiplex PCR was the method, and the copy in TCRdb shows in-frame clones only, minus some. The top ten clones hold around 3% of a sample with nearly 50,000 clones, about 81% of them seen once. Study-level points and caveats: Blood in the study was drawn between the mid-2000s and the late 2010s, possibly under older ART regimens, which may be less effective than current ones.

Germline V gene lookup returns CDR1 MDHEN and CDR2 SYDVKM. Trimming took off 3 bases at V and 6 bases at J, with 15 bases between the two ends. The CDR3 covers 14 residues. This material consisted of unsorted PBMCs, taken 0.8 years after starting antiretroviral therapy. This sequence was found in a woman under 30 with HIV. The chain combines TRBV28 with TRBJ2-7; D is undetermined. CDR3 DNA: TGTGCCAGCAGTTTCGGTGCCGGCTTGGCCGAGCAGTACTTC. Protein: CASSFGAGLAEQYF.